The T cell receptor beta chain under discussion was sequenced for a study of cytomegalovirus exposure and HLA in healthy donors. Findings and limits, study-wide: Roughly even sequencing depth across donors was the assumption behind the presence/absence analyses. CMV serostatus was the only recorded immune exposure for donors.

As for this clone: What it binds is not known.

V lost 1 base to trimming and J lost 3 bases, with 7 bases between them. CDR3 length: 13 residues. Per germline, CDR1 MNHNS and CDR2 SASEGT. In the PCR, 60 Vbeta and 13 Jbeta primers were used. Generated by immunoSEQ multiplex PCR, the TCRdb table keeps only in-frame clones and is missing some. This table has around 210,000 clones, roughly 84% appearing once. The chain joins TRBV6-1 to TRBJ2-7; D unresolved. The TCR sequence derives from a girl between 2 and 10 years old in good health and CMV-seronegative. Sample: PBMCs. The CDR3 coding sequence is TGTGCCAGCAGTGAAGTCTACGGCTACGAGCAGTACTTC. It codes for CASSEVYGYEQYF.